Following are 30 T cell receptor beta chains from one sample sequenced in a study of OX40 agonist ivuxolimab in advanced cancers. Receptors were amplified or captured by the immunoSEQ multiplex PCR assay. The immuneACCESS repertoire file appears here via TCRdb, limited to in-frame rearrangements. These files lack a portion of the clones; in checked studies, under half of the deficit traces to unresolved V genes, and the cause of the others is not known. This sample lists 60,000 to 80,000 clones; about 79% were detected once. The ten largest clones capture around 1.5% of the sample. The sequenced sample was CD4+ or CD8+ T cells sorted from blood, obtained in a trial of the OX40 agonist ivuxolimab. These receptors were obtained from an adult with an advanced solid tumor such as melanoma, head and neck, liver or kidney cancer.

This chain joins TRBV28 and TRBJ1-5, with D perhaps TRBD1 (6 bases). The CDR3 consists of 14 residues. The V end lost 6 bases, the J end lost 5 bases, and 14 bases lay between the germline ends. Germline V gene lookup returns CDR1 MDHEN and CDR2 SYDVKM. CDR3 nucleotide sequence: TGTGCCAGCAGCCAAACAGGGAGGTATCAGCCCCAGCATTTT. It encodes CASSQTGRYQPQHF.

A single count supports this clone. This chain links TRBV18 with TRBJ2-1; D is uncertain. This CDR3 is 13 amino acids long. The germline V gene has CDR1 KGHSH and CDR2 LQKENI. The V end was cut by 2 bases, the J end by 3 bases, with 5 bases between. CDR3 sequence (DNA): TGTGCCAGCTCACCAGGGGTCTACAATGAGCAGTTCTTC. This translates into CASSPGVYNEQFF.

This sequence joins TRBV28 and TRBJ1-2, with D tentatively TRBD1 (5 bases). Germline V gene lookup returns CDR1 MDHEN and CDR2 SYDVKM. The CDR3 has 12 amino acids. Trimming stripped 7 bases from V and 8 bases from J, with 14 bases between. This CDR3 reads CASKTGTRGYTF. In DNA form, the CDR3 reads TGTGCCAGCAAGACCGGGACTAGGGGCTACACCTTC.

This chain connects TRBV7-2 to TRBJ2-3; a possible D gene is TRBD1 (6 bases). Germline V gene lookup returns CDR1 SGHTA and CDR2 FQGNSA. This CDR3 has 14 amino acids. Trimming cost V 3 bases and J 5 bases, with 12 bases left between them. As DNA, the CDR3 is TGTGCCAGCAGCTTTGCTAAGGGGGTAGATACGCAGTATTTT. It translates to CASSFAKGVDTQYF.

This clone was detected once. V usage is TRBV28 and J usage is TRBJ1-1; the D is unclear. V was cut by 10 bases and J by 0 bases, with 9 bases left in between. Germline V CDR1 and CDR2: MDHEN, SYDVKM. This CDR3 has 12 amino acids. CDR3 sequence: CATLQMNTEAFF. DNA of the CDR3: TGTGCCACCCTACAAATGAACACTGAAGCTTTCTTT.

This chain links TRBV14 with TRBJ1-2; possible D gene TRBD1, 5 bases. The CDR3 consists of 14 residues. In germline, CDR1 is SGHDN, CDR2 FVKESK. V lost 1 base, J lost 10 bases, and 16 bases lay in between. The CDR3 bases are TGTGCCAGCAGCCAAGCCCAGGGAACGGCTTTCTACACCTTC. Amino acid sequence: CASSQAQGTAFYTF.

This CDR3 reads CASSLGAGAYTGELFF. The CDR3 DNA reads TGTGCCAGCAGCTTGGGTGCGGGAGCTTACACCGGGGAGCTGTTTTTT. The V call is TRBV5-4, the J call TRBJ2-2, with 7 bases matching TRBD2. The CDR3 spans 16 residues. The germline V gene encodes CDR1 SGHNT and CDR2 YYREEE (reference sequence). J gave up 3 bases and V 0 bases, and 5 bases lay outside the gene matches.

The chain joins TRBV5-8 to TRBJ2-7; D is unresolved. The CDR3 has 14 amino acids. The V and J ends lost 1 base and 6 bases respectively, with 14 bases between them. CDR1 is SGHTS and CDR2 is YDEGEE in the germline V gene. Here the CDR3 DNA reads TGTGCCAGCAGCTTGTTTAATTTCTTACCCGAGCAGTACTTC. It specifies CASSLFNFLPEQYF.

This clone showed up just once. The chain recombines TRBV9 with TRBJ1-2; D is possibly TRBD1 (6 bases). V was trimmed by 4 bases and J by 7 bases, leaving 20 bases between them. CDR3 length: 15 amino acids. CDR1 is SGDLS and CDR2 is YYNGEE in the germline V gene. CDR3 DNA sequence: TGTGCCAGCAGCCCTATGACAGGAGCAACGGGTGGCTACACCTTC. Its protein product is CASSPMTGATGGYTF.

This clone was detected once. The chain links TRBV2 to TRBJ1-5; a possible D gene is TRBD1 (5 bases). Trimming took off 4 bases at V and 4 bases at J, with 11 bases between the two ends. The CDR3 runs to 14 residues. The V gene's germline CDR1 is SNHLY and CDR2 FYNNEI. The CDR3 sequence is CASSVSHRNQPQHF. DNA of the CDR3: TGTGCCAGCAGTGTTTCCCACAGGAATCAGCCCCAGCATTTT.

This clone was observed once. The chain recombines TRBV5-6 with TRBJ2-7; 7 nucleotides agree with TRBD1. The CDR3 is made up of 13 amino acids. After removal of 0 bases from V and 5 bases from J, the junction contained 2 bases not matched to a gene. The germline V gene encodes CDR1 SGHDT and CDR2 YYEEEE. CDR3 region: CASSLVGGNEQYF. The CDR3, as DNA: TGTGCCAGCAGCTTGGTAGGGGGCAACGAGCAGTACTTC.

The V call is TRBV7-6, the J call TRBJ2-2; D is uncertain. This CDR3 has 14 amino acids. V lost 0 bases and J 7 bases, leaving 9 bases between the germline ends. Germline CDR1 SGHVS, CDR2 FNYEAQ. The CDR3 reads CASSLAVRFGELFF. The CDR3 nucleotides read TGTGCCAGCAGCTTAGCCGTGAGGTTCGGGGAGCTGTTTTTT.

This clone was seen a few times. The chain combines TRBV11-2 with TRBJ1-2; D is ambiguous. This CDR3 has 13 amino acids. The V end lost 1 base, the J end lost 7 bases, and 10 bases lay between the germline ends. Per germline, CDR1 SGHAT and CDR2 FQNNGV. CDR3 in amino acids: CASSLGWASGYTF. CDR3 coding DNA: TGTGCCAGCAGCTTAGGCTGGGCATCTGGCTACACCTTC.

The gene calls are TRBV7-2 and TRBJ2-7; D perhaps matches TRBD1 (5 bases). This CDR3 is 12 amino acids long. The V gene's germline CDR1 is SGHTA and CDR2 FQGNSA. Trimming removed 7 bases from V and 0 bases from J, with 7 bases in between. CDR3 nucleotides: TGTGCCAGCAATGGGGCCTCCTACGAGCAGTACTTC. Its translation: CASNGASYEQYF.

V is TRBV7-2 and J is TRBJ2-4; 9 nucleotides agree with TRBD2. This CDR3 region has 15 residues. The germline CDR1 and CDR2 sequences are SGHTA and FQGNSA. Trimming took 3 bases from V and 5 from J; bases not matched to a gene: 5. The CDR3 loop is CASSFAGGPENIQYF. The DNA for the CDR3 is TGTGCCAGCAGCTTCGCGGGAGGGCCCGAAAACATTCAGTACTTC.

The chain links TRBV30 to TRBJ2-7; 9 bases are shared with TRBD1. Germline CDR1 GTSNPN, CDR2 SVGIG (reference sequence). V lost 1 base to trimming and J lost 6 bases; unmatched junction nucleotides: 7. CDR3 length: 14 residues. In nucleotides, the CDR3 is TGTGCCTGGAGTGACGGGGGACAGGGCTTCGAGCAGTACTTC. Translated: CAWSDGGQGFEQYF.

This clone was seen once. The gene calls are TRBV11-2 and TRBJ2-1; 8 nucleotides align to TRBD2. CDR1 and CDR2 from the germline V gene are SGHAT and FQNNGV. The junction had 6 bases not matched to a gene; V was cut back by 3 bases and J by 8 bases. The CDR3 runs to 14 residues. Here the CDR3 DNA reads TGTGCCAGCAGCTTTTCGGGAGGGCAGGATGAGCAGTTCTTC. Translation gives CASSFSGGQDEQFF.

The chain uses TRBV7-2 and TRBJ2-1; D possibly matches TRBD1 or TRBD2 (6 bases each). V lost 5 bases, J lost 10 bases, and 18 bases lay in between. This CDR3 is 14 amino acids long. Germline values: CDR1 SGHTA, CDR2 FQGNSA. The CDR3 nucleotides are TGTGCCAGCAGCCTGGACTGGGGGGCGGGGGAGCAGTTCTTC. It translates to CASSLDWGAGEQFF.

The rearrangement uses TRBV28 and TRBJ2-7; unclear D gene. The CDR3 is 12 residues long. The germline gives CDR1 MDHEN, CDR2 SYDVKM. Trimming left V 5 bases short and J 4 bases short, with 9 bases between. DNA of the CDR3: TGTGCCAGCAGTCCCCCGGTTTACGAGCAGTACTTC. Its protein is CASSPPVYEQYF. Full variable domain (outside the CDR3, taken from reference TRBV28 and TRBJ2-7): DVKVTQSSRYLVKRTGEKVFLECVQDMDHENMFWYRQDPGLGLRLIYFSYDVKMKEKGDIPEGYSVSREKKERFSLILESASTNQTSMYLCASSPPVYEQYFGPGTRLTVT.

The chain is built from TRBV7-2 and TRBJ2-1, with 7 bases aligning to TRBD2. The CDR3 spans 12 residues. The junction had 10 bases not matched to a gene; V was cut back by 5 bases and J by 15 bases. CDR1 is SGHTA, CDR2 FQGNSA, per germline. The CDR3 loop is CASSPQREGLFF. The CDR3 region has the DNA TGTGCCAGCAGCCCCCAAAGGGAGGGTCTGTTCTTC.

The chain links TRBV11-2 to TRBJ2-2; 9 nucleotides align to TRBD1. With V trimmed by 5 bases and J by 5 bases, 6 bases remained unmatched. Germline loops: CDR1 SGHAT, CDR2 FQNNGV. This CDR3 comprises 15 residues. The CDR3 DNA is TGTGCCAGCAGCCGACAGGGGGAGGGGACCGGGGAGCTGTTTTTT. Encoded protein: CASSRQGEGTGELFF.

This clone has a single count. The genes are TRBV28 and TRBJ2-3; TRBD2 agrees at 7 bases. V was clipped by 6 bases and J by 5 bases; unmatched bases: 11. The length of the CDR3 is 15 residues. Germline V gene sequence: CDR1 MDHEN, CDR2 SYDVKM. As DNA, the CDR3 is TGTGCCAGCAGCTTGGGCGGGAGCGAGAAAGATACGCAGTATTTT. This gives the protein CASSLGGSEKDTQYF.

The chain is built from TRBV11-3 and TRBJ2-1; 14 nucleotides line up with TRBD2. The germline gives CDR1 SGHNT, CDR2 YENEEA. This CDR3 spans 16 amino acids. The V segment lost 4 bases and the J segment 9 bases; nucleotides outside the gene matches: 8. CDR3 region: CASSSVGLAGVGEQFF. CDR3 DNA sequence: TGTGCCAGCAGCTCAGTGGGACTAGCGGGAGTGGGTGAGCAGTTCTTC.

The CDR3 is CASSTSLYTYEQYF. DNA of the CDR3: TGTGCCAGTAGTACTAGCCTCTATACCTACGAGCAGTACTTC. The rearrangement joins TRBV19 to TRBJ2-7, with a weak D call TRBD2 (5 bases). V lost 4 bases to trimming and J lost 2 bases, with 12 bases between them. CDR1 and CDR2 (germline): LNHDA, SQIVND (reference sequence). CDR3 length: 14 residues.

CDR3 DNA: TGCAGCGTTGATATTCGGGTTGAGCAGTTCTTC. Translation: CSVDIRVEQFF. The rearrangement joins TRBV29-1 to TRBJ2-1, with D hard to call. V was cut by 3 bases and J by 9 bases, with 9 bases left in between. CDR1 and CDR2 (germline): SQVTM, ANQGSEA. The length of the CDR3 is 11 residues.

The rearrangement uses TRBV5-1 and TRBJ2-7; 9 bases map to TRBD1. Losses at the gene ends were 4 bases for V and 5 bases for J; bases not matched to a gene: 10. Germline V gene sequence: CDR1 SGHRS, CDR2 YFSETQ. The CDR3 is made up of 15 amino acids. CDR3 amino acids: CASSPGQGNSDEQYF. DNA of the CDR3: TGCGCCAGCAGCCCAGGACAGGGGAATTCCGACGAGCAGTACTTC. The whole variable domain, remainder taken from reference TRBV5-1 and TRBJ2-7, is KAGVTQTPRYLIKTRGQQVTLSCSPISGHRSVSWYQQTPGQGLQFLFEYFSETQRNKGNFPGRFSGRQFSNSRSEMNVSTLELGDSALYLCASSPGQGNSDEQYFGPGTRLTVT.

The chain couples TRBV18 to TRBJ1-2; D is unresolved. With 2 bases removed from V and 1 base from J, the gap between germline ends came to 8 bases. The germline V gene encodes CDR1 KGHSH and CDR2 LQKENI. The CDR3 has 14 amino acids. The CDR3 nucleotides read TGTGCCAGCTCACCAAGGCAAAATAACTATGGCTACACCTTC. Protein sequence: CASSPRQNNYGYTF.

This chain joins TRBV21-1 and TRBJ2-3; the listed D gene, TRBD2, was not tested against the DNA. TRBV21-1 is assigned pseudogene status. CDR3 length equals 13 residues. CDR3: CASSKSRPGEQYF. DNA of the CDR3: TGTGCCAGCAGCAAAAGCAGACCGGGTGAGCAGTATTTT.

This chain uses TRBV6-5 with TRBJ1-1; D uncertain. Germline assignment: CDR1 MNHEY and CDR2 SVGAGI. The CDR3 spans 14 residues. V lost 0 bases, J lost 9 bases, and 14 bases lay in between. The CDR3 sequence: CASSYSGAEGQAFF. The CDR3, as DNA: TGTGCCAGCAGTTACTCGGGTGCAGAGGGCCAAGCTTTCTTT.

This clone was seen a few times. The chain is built from TRBV5-6 and TRBJ2-2; D may be TRBD1 or TRBD2 (5 bases each). The V gene's germline CDR1 is SGHDT and CDR2 YYEEEE. V was trimmed by 0 bases and J by 12 bases, leaving 18 bases between them. The CDR3 has 15 residues. The CDR3 reads CASSLAGPGPRQLFF. CDR3 coding DNA: TGTGCCAGCAGCTTGGCGGGGCCCGGGCCGCGGCAGCTGTTTTTT.